The 7 T cell receptor beta chains below all came from one sample that was sequenced in a study of pediatric ulcerative colitis. TCRdb keeps only in-frame clones here, not all; method: immunoSEQ multiplex PCR. The repertoire holds around 22,000 clones, with 71% as singletons. Rectal tissue came from one to two pinch biopsies taken at colonoscopy. Sequences were obtained from gut tissue. The receptors were sampled from a boy aged 10-17 years with severe ulcerative colitis.

The chain couples TRBV7-9 to TRBJ2-7, with no clear D. The germline gives CDR1 SEHNR, CDR2 FQNEAQ (reference sequence). The CDR3 runs to 10 residues. V was clipped by 8 bases and J by 3 bases, with 5 bases between them. CDR3 sequence: CASGRYEQYF. CDR3 DNA sequence: TGTGCCAGCGGGCGCTACGAGCAGTACTTC. The full variable domain, in which reference TRBV7-9 and TRBJ2-7 provide the parts outside the CDR3, is DTGVSQNPRHKITKRGQNVTFRCDPISEHNRLYWYRQTLGQGPEFLTYFQNEAQLEKSRLLSDRFSAERPKGSFSTLEIQRTEQGDSAMYLCASGRYEQYFGPGTRLTVT.

This clone was counted only a few times. The CDR3 DNA reads as TGTGCCAGCAGTTTCGGGATGTACACTGAAGCTTTCTTT. Protein product: CASSFGMYTEAFF. The chain uses TRBV2 and TRBJ1-1; no firm D call. Germline V gene sequence: CDR1 SNHLY, CDR2 FYNNEI. V was shortened by 5 bases and J by 3 bases, with 10 bases between the two germline ends. The CDR3 extends over 13 amino acids.

The genes are TRBV6-1 and TRBJ2-2; 9 bases fit TRBD1. The V and J ends lost 7 bases and 0 bases, in that order; junction bases with no gene match: 3. Per germline, CDR1 MNHNS and CDR2 SASEGT. This CDR3 region has 15 residues. The CDR3 is CASNTGGANTGELFF. The CDR3 nucleotides read TGTGCCAGCAATACAGGGGGCGCGAACACCGGGGAGCTGTTTTTT.

This clone was counted only a few times. The rearrangement joins TRBV29-1 to TRBJ1-2; D unclear. There are 12 residues in the CDR3. Trimming cost V 3 bases and J 8 bases, with 13 bases left between them. Germline V gene data show CDR1 as SQVTM and CDR2 as ANQGSEA. The CDR3 DNA sequence: TGCAGCGTTGATTCCCCAGGTCTCGGCTACACCTTC. Protein: CSVDSPGLGYTF. The full variable domain, its missing parts supplied by reference TRBV29-1 and TRBJ1-2, is SAVISQKPSRDICQRGTSLTIQCQVDSQVTMMFWYRQQPGQSLTLIATANQGSEATYESGFVIDKFPISRPNLTFSTLTVSNMSPEDSSIYLCSVDSPGLGYTFGSGTRLTVV.

The chain uses TRBV4-3 and TRBJ1-2; a weak D match, TRBD1 (5 bases). CDR3 size: 16 residues. Per the germline V gene, CDR1 is LGHNA and CDR2 is YSLEER. V was trimmed by 0 bases and J by 3 bases, leaving 14 bases between them. The CDR3 nucleotides are TGCGCCAGCAGCCAAGATCTCCGGAAAGGGGACTATGGCTACACCTTC. As protein: CASSQDLRKGDYGYTF.

The J gene is TRBJ2-1, the V gene TRBV27, with D hard to call. This CDR3 contains 17 residues. Trimming removed 3 bases from V and 0 bases from J, with 15 bases in between. Germline CDR1 and CDR2: MNHEY and SMNVEV (reference sequence). The CDR3 loop reads CASSFLPPLGSYNEQFF. The DNA of the CDR3 is TGTGCCAGCAGTTTCCTCCCGCCCTTGGGCTCCTACAATGAGCAGTTCTTC.

V gene TRBV9 combines with J gene TRBJ2-1; 7 bases fit TRBD2. The CDR3 is 16 amino acids. Germline-derived CDR1 and CDR2 are SGDLS and YYNGEE. V dropped 0 bases and J dropped 3; count of bases not matched to a gene: 6. The CDR3 protein is CASSVAGSGYYNEQFF. The CDR3 coding sequence is TGTGCCAGCAGCGTAGCGGGTAGCGGGTACTACAATGAGCAGTTCTTC.